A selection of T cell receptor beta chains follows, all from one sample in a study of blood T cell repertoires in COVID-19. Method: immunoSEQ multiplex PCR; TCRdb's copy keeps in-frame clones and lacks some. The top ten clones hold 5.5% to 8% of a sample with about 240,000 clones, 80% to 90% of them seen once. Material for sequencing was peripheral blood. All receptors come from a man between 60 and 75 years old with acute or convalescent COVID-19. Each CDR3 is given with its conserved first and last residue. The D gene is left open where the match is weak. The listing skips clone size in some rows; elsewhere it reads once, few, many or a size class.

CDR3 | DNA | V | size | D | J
CATSTGGGWSTEAFF | TGTGCCACCAGCACAGGGGGCGGGTGGAGCACTGAAGCTTTCTTT | TRBV24-1 | NA | TRBD1 | TRBJ1-1
CASSPTSPSPYNEQFF | TGCGCCAGCAGCCCGACATCTCCCTCACCTTACAATGAGCAGTTCTTC | TRBV5-1 | NA | NA | TRBJ2-1
CASSPFPPGEGFRETQYF | TGTGCCAGCAGCCCCTTCCCCCCGGGAGAAGGATTCCGGGAGACCCAGTACTTC | TRBV2 | NA | NA | TRBJ2-5
CASSPQGIQPQHF | TGTGCCAGCAGTCCTCAGGGAATACAGCCCCAGCATTTT | TRBV7-2 | NA | NA | TRBJ1-5
CASSIDPGTGGYNEQFF | TGTGCCAGTAGTATAGATCCCGGGACAGGGGGATACAATGAGCAGTTCTTC | TRBV19 | many | TRBD1 | TRBJ2-1
CASSLPDITDTQYF | TGTGCCAGCAGTCTTCCGGACATCACAGATACGCAGTATTTT | TRBV28 | NA | NA | TRBJ2-3
CASSQPQGSGNTIYF | TGTGCCAGCAGCCAACCGCAGGGATCTGGAAACACCATATATTTT | TRBV4-2 | NA | NA | TRBJ1-3
CASSDSGEYSPLHF | TGTGCCAGCAGCGATAGCGGGGAGTATTCACCCCTCCACTTT | TRBV3-1/TRBV3-2 | NA | NA | TRBJ1-6
CATSELGAGRNTGELFF | TGTGCCACCAGTGAGCTCGGGGCGGGAAGGAACACCGGGGAGCTGTTTTTT | TRBV24-1 | NA | NA | TRBJ2-2
CASSYSRGNQPQHF | TGTGCCAGCAGTTACTCCAGGGGCAATCAGCCCCAGCATTTT | TRBV6-2/TRBV6-3 | NA | NA | TRBJ1-5
CASSLGGVGSPLHF | TGTGCCAGCAGCTTGGGTGGAGTCGGTTCACCCCTCCACTTT | TRBV5-6 | NA | NA | TRBJ1-6
CASTLAGGGEQYF | TGTGCCAGCACACTAGCGGGAGGAGGGGAGCAGTACTTC | TRBV6-5 | NA | TRBD2 | TRBJ2-7
CASSIDRGNEQYF | TGCGCCAGCAGCATAGACAGGGGCAACGAGCAGTACTTC | TRBV5-1 | NA | TRBD1 | TRBJ2-7
CASSFGQSTEAFF | TGTGCCAGCAGTTTCGGACAGTCGACTGAAGCTTTCTTT | TRBV27 | NA | NA | TRBJ1-1
CASSLNSDRGRSYGYTF | TGTGCCAGCAGTTTAAACTCAGACAGGGGGCGCAGCTATGGCTACACCTTC | TRBV27 | NA | TRBD1 | TRBJ1-2
CASSLGTAPNQPQHF | TGTGCCAGCAGCTTAGGGACAGCCCCCAATCAGCCCCAGCATTTT | TRBV5-8 | NA | TRBD1 | TRBJ1-5
CASSRQRNTEAFF | TGTGCCAGCAGTCGACAGCGGAACACTGAAGCTTTCTTT | TRBV6-5 | NA | NA | TRBJ1-1
CASKGRKTGELFF | TGCGCCAGCAAGGGGCGGAAAACCGGGGAGCTGTTTTTT | TRBV4-1 | few | NA | TRBJ2-2
CASSVAGTFTDTQYF | TGTGCCAGCAGCGTAGCCGGGACTTTCACAGATACGCAGTATTTT | TRBV9 | NA | NA | TRBJ2-3
CASGLGGNQPQHF | TGTGCCAGCGGTTTAGGGGGCAATCAGCCCCAGCATTTT | TRBV6-5 | NA | NA | TRBJ1-5
CASSPLRGTDTQYF | TGTGCCAGCAGCCCTTTGCGGGGGACAGATACGCAGTATTTT | TRBV7-3 | NA | TRBD2 | TRBJ2-3
CATSTTGGGYTQYF | TGTGCCACTTCTACGACAGGGGGCGGATATACGCAGTATTTT | TRBV24-1 | NA | TRBD1 | TRBJ2-3
CASSPGTTINQPQHF | TGTGCCAGCAGCCCTGGGACAACCATCAATCAGCCCCAGCATTTT | TRBV7-9 | NA | NA | TRBJ1-5
CASSIFGGPSSYEQYF | TGTGCCAGCAGCATTTTTGGCGGTCCCAGCTCCTACGAGCAGTACTTC | TRBV11-1 | NA | NA | TRBJ2-7
CATSAGQSYGYTF | TGTGCCACCAGCGCGGGACAGAGCTATGGCTACACCTTC | TRBV24-1 | NA | TRBD1 | TRBJ1-2
CASSDGQGAGETQYF | TGTGCCAGCAGCGACGGACAGGGGGCGGGGGAGACCCAGTACTTC | TRBV7-6 | NA | TRBD1 | TRBJ2-5
CASSRRSGIEQFF | TGTGCCAGCAGCCGAAGGTCCGGGATTGAGCAGTTCTTC | TRBV5-6 | NA | NA | TRBJ2-1
CASSPRAGTTSGSAYEQYF | TGTGCCAGTAGTCCTCGAGCAGGGACGACTAGCGGGAGTGCCTACGAGCAGTACTTC | TRBV19 | NA | TRBD2 | TRBJ2-7
CASSVGGATNEKLFF | TGTGCCAGCAGCGTAGGCGGCGCAACTAATGAAAAACTGTTTTTT | TRBV9 | NA | NA | TRBJ1-4
CASSLKPGSGYGYTF | TGTGCCAGCAGCTTAAAACCAGGGTCTGGCTATGGCTACACCTTC | TRBV7-9 | once | NA | TRBJ1-2
CASSPTSGGPNEQYF | TGTGCCAGCAGCCCGACTAGCGGGGGACCTAACGAGCAGTACTTC | TRBV14 | few | TRBD2 | TRBJ2-7
CASSSSGTSAINTGELFF | TGTGCCAGCAGCAGCAGCGGGACTAGCGCAATAAACACCGGGGAGCTGTTTTTT | TRBV11-3 | NA | TRBD2 | TRBJ2-2
CATGSTDTQYF | TGTGCCACCGGTAGCACAGATACGCAGTATTTT | TRBV28 | NA | NA | TRBJ2-3
CASSKGQGNTEAFF | TGTGCCAGTAGCAAAGGGCAGGGGAACACTGAAGCTTTCTTT | TRBV19 | NA | NA | TRBJ1-1
CASRGDRRYEQYF | TGTGCCAGCAGGGGGGACAGACGATACGAGCAGTACTTC | TRBV6-5 | NA | TRBD1 | TRBJ2-7
CASSSEGTSNEQFF | TGTGCCAGCAGCTCGGAAGGGACTAGCAATGAGCAGTTCTTC | TRBV7-3 | NA | TRBD2 | TRBJ2-1
CASSKTPTNEKLFF | TGTGCCAGCAGTAAAACACCAACTAATGAAAAACTGTTTTTT | TRBV28 | NA | NA | TRBJ1-4
CATSDLRDRGRNEQFF | TGTGCCACCAGTGATTTGCGGGACAGGGGGCGGAATGAGCAGTTCTTC | TRBV24-1 | NA | TRBD1 | TRBJ2-1
CASSPWGPGTDTQYF | TGTGCCAGCAGCCCGTGGGGGCCGGGCACAGATACGCAGTATTTT | TRBV9 | NA | NA | TRBJ2-3
CASSFPGAGNQPQHF | TGTGCCAGCAGTTTCCCAGGGGCGGGCAATCAGCCCCAGCATTTT | TRBV28 | NA | NA | TRBJ1-5
CASSRTGGVIGEKLFF | TGTGCCTCAAGCCGGACAGGGGGCGTGATCGGGGAAAAACTGTTTTTT | TRBV28 | NA | TRBD1 | TRBJ1-4
CASSYQGADGYTF | TGTGCCAGCAGCTACCAGGGGGCTGATGGCTACACCTTC | TRBV2 | NA | TRBD1 | TRBJ1-2
CASGKDRDNQPQHF | TGTGCCAGTGGCAAGGACAGGGACAATCAGCCCCAGCATTTT | TRBV2 | NA | TRBD1 | TRBJ1-5
CAWSVQYGYTF | TGTGCCTGGAGTGTACAGTATGGCTACACCTTC | TRBV30 | once | NA | TRBJ1-2
CASSPPDSSYEQYF | TGTGCCAGCAGCCCACCGGACAGCTCCTACGAGCAGTACTTC | TRBV9 | NA | NA | TRBJ2-7
CASSLSLGQGLASNQPQHF | TGTGCCAGCAGCTTAAGCCTGGGACAGGGCCTTGCCAGCAATCAGCCCCAGCATTTT | TRBV7-9 | NA | TRBD1 | TRBJ1-5
CAISPGQVIGNTIYF | TGTGCCATCAGTCCGGGACAAGTTATTGGAAACACCATATATTTT | TRBV10-3 | NA | NA | TRBJ1-3
CASRIGTPNTEAFF | TGTGCCTCTCGAATCGGGACACCGAACACTGAAGCTTTCTTT | TRBV30 | NA | NA | TRBJ1-1
CASSMTGGNTGELFF | TGTGCCAGCAGCATGACAGGGGGGAACACCGGGGAGCTGTTTTTT | TRBV11-2 | NA | TRBD1 | TRBJ2-2
CSVAYRSGTEAFF | TGCAGCGTTGCATACAGGAGCGGGACTGAAGCTTTCTTT | TRBV29-1 | NA | NA | TRBJ1-1
CARTAGVPYNEQFF | TGTGCCCGTACCGCGGGAGTCCCCTACAATGAGCAGTTCTTC | TRBV30 | NA | TRBD2 | TRBJ2-1
CASSPPGLAGGPNTQYF | TGTGCCAGCAGTCCGCCGGGACTAGCGGGAGGGCCTAATACGCAGTATTTT | TRBV6-2/TRBV6-3 | NA | TRBD2 | TRBJ2-3
CASGLDISYNEQFF | TGTGCCAGCGGCCTGGACATTTCCTACAATGAGCAGTTCTTC | TRBV2 | NA | NA | TRBJ2-1
CASSVFAGRTQYF | TGTGCCAGCAGCGTATTCGCCGGGAGGACCCAGTACTTC | TRBV9 | NA | NA | TRBJ2-5
CASSLAGGDGYTF | TGTGCCAGCAGCTTAGCTGGGGGGGATGGCTACACCTTC | TRBV7-2 | NA | NA | TRBJ1-2